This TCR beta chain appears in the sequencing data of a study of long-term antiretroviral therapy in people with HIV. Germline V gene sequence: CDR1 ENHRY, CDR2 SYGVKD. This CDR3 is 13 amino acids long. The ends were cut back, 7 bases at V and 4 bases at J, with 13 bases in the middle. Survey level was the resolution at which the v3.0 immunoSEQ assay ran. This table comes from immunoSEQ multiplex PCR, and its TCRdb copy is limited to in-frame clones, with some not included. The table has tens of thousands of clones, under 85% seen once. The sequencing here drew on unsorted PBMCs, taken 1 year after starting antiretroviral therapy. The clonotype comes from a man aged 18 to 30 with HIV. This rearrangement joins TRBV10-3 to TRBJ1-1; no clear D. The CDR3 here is CAINLEKGTEAFF. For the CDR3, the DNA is TGTGCCATCAACCTGGAAAAAGGCACTGAAGCTTTCTTT.